This is a list of T cell receptor beta chains from one sample in a study of breast tumors, draining lymph nodes, adjacent tissues. TCRdb redid the calling of the multiplex PCR reads with MiXCR, one entry per CDR3 protein. This sample carries roughly 120,000 distinct CDR3 sequences, just under 20% of them seen once, and the ten largest clones take about 3.7%. The sample was axillary lymph node tissue. The source is a female donor with breast cancer. Some clones in this sample may be carry-over from other donors' samples. Both conserved end residues are part of each CDR3. D genes are given only for firm matches. The listing skips clone size in some rows; elsewhere it reads once, few, many or a size class.

.	many	TRBV2	TRBJ1-3	CASRTATGTWGNTIYF	TGTGCCAGCAGGACAGCAACCGGGACGTGGGGAAACACCATATATTTT
.	many	TRBV10-2	TRBJ2-5	CASSELETQYF	TGCGCCAGCAGTGAGCTTGAGACCCAGTACTTC
.	many	TRBV7-9	TRBJ2-3	CASSLDGADTQYF	TGTGCCAGCAGCTTAGATGGGGCAGATACGCAGTATTTT
TRBD1	few	TRBV10-2	TRBJ2-6	CATDRGSGANVLTF	TGCGCCACCGACAGGGGTTCCGGGGCCAACGTCCTGACTTTC
TRBD1	many	TRBV6-5	TRBJ1-3	CASSGPRQGAGNTIYF	TGTGCCAGCAGTGGTCCGCGACAGGGGGCTGGAAACACCATATATTTT
TRBD1	many	TRBV6-1	TRBJ1-2	CASRPYRGRDYGYTF	TGTGCCAGCAGGCCCTACAGGGGCCGCGACTATGGCTACACCTTC
TRBD1	many	TRBV7-2	TRBJ2-5	CASSQGDRDQETQYF	TGTGCCAGCAGCCAAGGAGACAGGGATCAAGAGACCCAGTACTTC
.	many	TRBV5-8	TRBJ2-1	CASSSRQGTNYNEQFF	TGTGCCAGCAGCTCGCGGCAGGGGACCAATTACAATGAGCAGTTCTTC
TRBD1	many	TRBV20-1	TRBJ1-2	CSAGQTGENGYTF	TGCAGTGCTGGCCAGACAGGGGAAAATGGCTACACCTTC
.	.	TRBV6-5	TRBJ2-2	CASSRPSWATGELFF	TGTGCCAGCAGCCGACCAAGTTGGGCCACCGGGGAGCTGTTTTTT
.	many	TRBV2	TRBJ2-5	CASTVVGQETQYF	TGTGCCAGCACTGTAGTCGGCCAAGAGACCCAGTACTTC
.	many	TRBV28	TRBJ1-6	CASRSDGNSPLHF	TGTGCCAGCAGATCCGACGGGAATTCACCCCTCCACTTT
.	many	TRBV20-1	TRBJ1-6	CSAPTSYNSPLHF	TGCAGTGCTCCGACCTCCTATAATTCACCCCTCCACTTT
.	few	TRBV5-8	TRBJ2-3	CASSKRDTRQGHTQYF	TGTGCCAGCAGCAAACGGGACACCAGGCAGGGTCATACGCAGTATTTT
.	.	TRBV5-1	TRBJ1-5	CASGLSGQVGQPQHF	TGCGCCAGCGGCTTGTCGGGGCAGGTTGGTCAGCCCCAGCATTTT
TRBD1	many	TRBV18	TRBJ1-6	CASSPGQGGNSPLHF	TGTGCCAGCTCACCCGGACAGGGCGGTAATTCACCCCTCCACTTT
TRBD2	few	TRBV18	TRBJ2-3	CASSPIREADTQYF	TGTGCCAGCTCACCAATCCGGGAGGCTGATACGCAGTATTTT
.	many	TRBV20-1	TRBJ2-1	CSARDTGVTTSSYNEQFF	TGCAGTGCTAGAGATACGGGTGTAACTACGAGCTCCTACAATGAGCAGTTCTTC
.	many	TRBV19	TRBJ1-3	CASRGASSRNTIYF	TGTGCCAGTAGAGGGGCCTCTTCAAGAAACACCATATATTTT
TRBD2	.	TRBV9	TRBJ2-5	CASSVGRAGGLETQYF	TGTGCCAGCAGCGTAGGGAGGGCGGGGGGTTTGGAGACCCAGTACTTC
TRBD1	many	TRBV4-1	TRBJ1-6	CASSQLKRTGGNSPLHF	TGCGCCAGCAGCCAACTTAAAAGGACAGGCGGAAATTCACCCCTCCACTTT